These T cell receptor beta chains were read from a single sample in a study of shared clonotypes between healthy human individuals. The assay was immunoSEQ multiplex PCR, and TCRdb's table has in-frame clones only and misses some. The sample has about 460,000 clones, around 77% seen once. The sequencing sample was made of PBMCs. These receptor sequences come from a middle-aged woman in good health. Some clones in this sample may be carry-over from other donors' samples. The CDR3 runs from the conserved cysteine through the conserved F or W. D genes are given only for firm matches. The listing skips clone size in some rows; elsewhere it reads once, few, many or a size class.

clone size: few; D gene: -; V gene: TRBV9; J gene: TRBJ2-7; CDR3 DNA: TGTGCCAGCAGCGTGCAGGGAGGCGGTGAGCAGTACTTC; CDR3 protein: CASSVQGGGEQYF
clone size: once; D gene: TRBD1; V gene: TRBV7-2; J gene: TRBJ1-4; CDR3 DNA: TGTGCCAGCAGCACCCGGACAGGGGGCGGTGAAAAACTGTTTTTT; CDR3 protein: CASSTRTGGGEKLFF
clone size: -; D gene: TRBD2; V gene: TRBV6-5; J gene: TRBJ2-5; CDR3 DNA: TGTGCCAGCACTAGCGGGAGGGCCCCGGAGACCCAGTACTTC; CDR3 protein: CASTSGRAPETQYF
clone size: -; D gene: -; V gene: TRBV5-1; J gene: TRBJ2-3; CDR3 DNA: TGCGCCAGCAGCTTGGCCTTGGGAAGCACAGATACGCAGTATTTT; CDR3 protein: CASSLALGSTDTQYF
clone size: -; D gene: -; V gene: TRBV2; J gene: TRBJ1-2; CDR3 DNA: TGTGCCAGCAGCTCGCTCAGGGAGAATGGCTACACCTTC; CDR3 protein: CASSSLRENGYTF
clone size: -; D gene: TRBD1; V gene: TRBV5-1; J gene: TRBJ1-1; CDR3 DNA: TGCGCCAGCAGCTGGGGACAGGGTGGGACTGAAGCTTTCTTT; CDR3 protein: CASSWGQGGTEAFF
clone size: few; D gene: TRBD2; V gene: TRBV7-8; J gene: TRBJ2-7; CDR3 DNA: TGTGCCAGCAGCTTAGTGATCCTAGCGGGTACCCCCTACGAGCAGTACTTC; CDR3 protein: CASSLVILAGTPYEQYF
clone size: -; D gene: -; V gene: TRBV25-1; J gene: TRBJ2-1; CDR3 DNA: TGTGCCAGCGGAGGAAGGGGTGCTGAGCAGTTCTTC; CDR3 protein: CASGGRGAEQFF
clone size: -; D gene: TRBD2; V gene: TRBV7-8; J gene: TRBJ2-4; CDR3 DNA: TGTGCCAGCAGCTTAGCGGGGACTAGGGAGAACATTCAGTACTTC; CDR3 protein: CASSLAGTRENIQYF
clone size: -; D gene: -; V gene: TRBV29-1; J gene: TRBJ1-1; CDR3 DNA: TGCAGCGTTGAACTAGGGGCTAAGAACACTGAAGCTTTCTTT; CDR3 protein: CSVELGAKNTEAFF
clone size: -; D gene: -; V gene: TRBV5-1; J gene: TRBJ2-7; CDR3 DNA: TGCGCCAGCAGCTTGCGGGGTTTGTACGAGCAGTACTTC; CDR3 protein: CASSLRGLYEQYF
clone size: -; D gene: TRBD2; V gene: TRBV2; J gene: TRBJ2-3; CDR3 DNA: TGTGCCAGCGGGACTACTCGAGCTAGCACAGATACGCAGTATTTT; CDR3 protein: CASGTTRASTDTQYF
clone size: -; D gene: TRBD1; V gene: TRBV7-3; J gene: TRBJ2-6; CDR3 DNA: TGTACCAGCAGCACCGGACAGGGGCGGGCCGGGGCCAACGTCCTGACTTTC; CDR3 protein: CTSSTGQGRAGANVLTF
clone size: -; D gene: -; V gene: TRBV4-3; J gene: TRBJ1-4; CDR3 DNA: TGCGCCAGCAGCCGCGGGACGGTTGCAACTAATGAAAAACTGTTTTTT; CDR3 protein: CASSRGTVATNEKLFF